Listed below are T cell receptor beta chains from one sample, sequenced in a study of cytomegalovirus exposure and HLA in healthy donors. Here immunoSEQ multiplex PCR was the method, and the copy in TCRdb shows in-frame clones only, minus some. The sample consists of tens of thousands of clones, 60% to 80% of them appearing once. Sequencing was performed on PBMCs. Receptor source: a man aged 35-49 years in good health and CMV-seropositive. Both conserved end residues are part of each CDR3. The D gene is left open where the match is weak. Size tells how often a clone was seen (once, few, many) or the class of an expanded clone, and some rows leave it out.

abundance: .; v_gene: TRBV6-1; j_gene: TRBJ1-3; d_gene: .; CDR3nt: TGTGCCAGCATAGCGGGATCCGGAAACACCATATATTTT; CDR3aa: CASIAGSGNTIYF
abundance: .; v_gene: TRBV19; j_gene: TRBJ2-7; d_gene: .; CDR3nt: TGTGCCAGTAGTATCTCCGGGACTGGGATCTACGAGCAGTACTTC; CDR3aa: CASSISGTGIYEQYF
abundance: .; v_gene: TRBV19; j_gene: TRBJ1-5; d_gene: TRBD1; CDR3nt: TGTGCCAGTAGCCCTAGGGGGCATCAGCCCCAGCATTTT; CDR3aa: CASSPRGHQPQHF
abundance: .; v_gene: TRBV11-3; j_gene: TRBJ2-3; d_gene: .; CDR3nt: TGTGCCAGCAGCTCCCAAGGGGAGGCGGGGACAGATACGCAGTATTTT; CDR3aa: CASSSQGEAGTDTQYF
abundance: .; v_gene: TRBV5-1; j_gene: TRBJ2-3; d_gene: TRBD2; CDR3nt: TGCGCCAGCAGCTTGGCTCCTAGCGGGGGGACAGATACGCAGTATTTT; CDR3aa: CASSLAPSGGTDTQYF
abundance: .; v_gene: TRBV6-6; j_gene: TRBJ1-2; d_gene: TRBD1; CDR3nt: TGTGCCAGCGTCAAAGGACAGGCCTTAGAAGGCTACACCTTC; CDR3aa: CASVKGQALEGYTF
abundance: .; v_gene: TRBV5-8; j_gene: TRBJ1-4; d_gene: .; CDR3nt: TGTGCCAGCAGACCAGGGTTTTCAACTAATGAAAAACTGTTTTTT; CDR3aa: CASRPGFSTNEKLFF
abundance: .; v_gene: TRBV7-2; j_gene: TRBJ1-1; d_gene: TRBD1; CDR3nt: TGTGCCAGCAGCTTAGGACAGGGTGTTGGTACTGAAGCTTTCTTT; CDR3aa: CASSLGQGVGTEAFF
abundance: once; v_gene: TRBV2; j_gene: TRBJ2-3; d_gene: .; CDR3nt: TGTGCCAGCAGTGTGGCGGAGAATACAGATACGCAGTATTTT; CDR3aa: CASSVAENTDTQYF
abundance: .; v_gene: TRBV14; j_gene: TRBJ1-2; d_gene: .; CDR3nt: TGTGCCAGCAGCCAAAGGACAGCCTATGGCTACACCTTC; CDR3aa: CASSQRTAYGYTF
abundance: few; v_gene: TRBV7-2; j_gene: TRBJ2-5; d_gene: TRBD2; CDR3nt: TGTGCCAGCAGCTTAAATAGCGGGGGGGCTCAAGAGACCCAGTACTTC; CDR3aa: CASSLNSGGAQETQYF
abundance: .; v_gene: TRBV27; j_gene: TRBJ1-3; d_gene: .; CDR3nt: TGTGCCAGCAGTTTATCGGGTCAGGGTGGAACTGGAAACACCATATATTTT; CDR3aa: CASSLSGQGGTGNTIYF
abundance: .; v_gene: TRBV2; j_gene: TRBJ2-7; d_gene: TRBD2; CDR3nt: TGTGCCAGCAGTGAAAGGCCGGGGACTAGCGCTTCCTACGAGCAGTACTTC; CDR3aa: CASSERPGTSASYEQYF
abundance: few; v_gene: TRBV5-1; j_gene: TRBJ1-1; d_gene: TRBD1; CDR3nt: TGCGCCAGCAGCGTGGGACAGGGGATTGGGTCTGAAGCTTTCTTT; CDR3aa: CASSVGQGIGSEAFF
abundance: .; v_gene: TRBV7-6; j_gene: TRBJ1-4; d_gene: .; CDR3nt: TGTGCCAGCAGCCTCGGGGGGTGGGGAAAACTGTTTTTT; CDR3aa: CASSLGGWGKLFF